The T cell receptor beta chain described here comes from a study of T cells in Graves' hyperthyroidism and ophthalmopathy. Regions amplified from RNA transcripts were the TCR beta CDR3 regions. The HTBI primer set drove a first-round RT-PCR of the TCR CDR3. Each CDR3 protein gets one entry after TCRdb re-called the multiplex PCR reads with MiXCR. The data show a few hundred thousand distinct CDR3 sequences, with less than 25% seen just once and approximately 26% held by the top ten. This clonotype was found many times. V shed 0 bases, J shed 5 bases, and the junction held 2 bases outside the gene matches. Germline CDR1 LNHNV, CDR2 YYDKDF (reference sequence). This CDR3 comprises 14 residues.

Sequencing was performed on blood. The rearrangement joins TRBV15 to TRBJ2-7; TRBD1 matches at 9 bases. The sequence derives from a man between 18 and 29 years old with Graves' hyperthyroidism. The CDR3 DNA is TGTGCCACCAGCAGAGATAGACAGGGGGACGAGCAGTACTTC. Amino acids: CATSRDRQGDEQYF.